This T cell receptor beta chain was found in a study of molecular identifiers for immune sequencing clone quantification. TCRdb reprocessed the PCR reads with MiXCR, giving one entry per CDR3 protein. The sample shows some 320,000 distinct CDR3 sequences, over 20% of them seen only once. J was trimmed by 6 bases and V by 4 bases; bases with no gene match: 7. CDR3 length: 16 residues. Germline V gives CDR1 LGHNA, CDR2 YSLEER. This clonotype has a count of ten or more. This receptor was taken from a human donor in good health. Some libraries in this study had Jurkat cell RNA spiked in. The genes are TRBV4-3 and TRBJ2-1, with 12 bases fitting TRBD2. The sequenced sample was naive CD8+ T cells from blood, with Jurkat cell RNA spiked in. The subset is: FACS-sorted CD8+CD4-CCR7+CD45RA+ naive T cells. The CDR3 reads CASSPETSGSPNEQFF. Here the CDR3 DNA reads TGCGCCAGCAGCCCGGAGACTAGCGGGAGTCCCAATGAGCAGTTCTTC.